By frequency, the clone carrying this T cell receptor beta chain registers medium-sized (0.01 to 0.1%). Each sample's input was 250 ng genomic DNA, some 38,000 genome equivalents. Chronic lymphocytic leukemia controls were untreated, lacked autoimmune cytopenia, and had mean age about 67, median about 62 years. TRB was amplified by touch-down multiplex PCR, primer pools A and B combined. TCRdb processed the multiplex PCR reads again and assigns one entry to each CDR3 protein, with no DNA. The sample shows 640 or so distinct CDR3 sequences, and about 15% sits with its ten largest clones. The data were taken from a study of T cell clusters in autoimmune cytopenias. This same sample was also taken into another study, of T cell repertoires in aging, cancer and after chemotherapy. That source notes: Median generation probability rose over the chemotherapy interval in each cancer cohort, suggesting rebound thymic output. These repertoire data do not allow conclusions about immunological memory after chemotherapy.

The sample comprised peripheral blood. The source is a human donor with chronic lymphocytic leukemia.

The CDR3 sequence: CASSQGLAVVTDTQYF. The chain uses TRBV5-1 and TRBJ2-3; TCRdb returns TRBD2, unconfirmable since there is no DNA. From germline, CDR1 is SGHRS and CDR2 YFSETQ. This CDR3 is 16 amino acids long.